These 29 T cell receptor beta chains came from one sample sequenced in a study of identical twins' blood T cells. TCRdb passed the 5' RACE reads through MiXCR, listing each CDR3 protein once. The data show hundreds of thousands of distinct CDR3 sequences, with 28% seen just once and 5.5% to 7% held by the top ten. The sample was PBMCs. All receptors come from a woman aged 18 to 55 in good health.

The J gene is TRBJ1-1, the V gene TRBV7-2; D gene ambiguous. V dropped 5 bases and J dropped 5 bases, with 12 bases sitting between them. Germline assignment: CDR1 SGHTA and CDR2 FQGNSA. This CDR3 has 13 amino acids. CDR3 protein: CASSAVTRTEAFF. In nucleotides, the CDR3 is TGTGCCAGCAGCGCAGTGACTAGGACTGAAGCTTTCTTT.

The chain recombines TRBV10-3 with TRBJ2-3; the match to TRBD2 covers 13 bases. Trimming removed 10 bases from V and 0 bases from J; junction bases left unmatched: 13. CDR1 and CDR2 from the germline V gene are ENHRY and SYGVKD. This CDR3 has 18 residues. The CDR3 is CATRTSGGRSPSTDTQYF. The CDR3 DNA sequence: TGTGCCACCAGGACTAGCGGGGGCAGATCACCTAGCACAGATACGCAGTATTTT.

This chain joins TRBV9 and TRBJ1-2, with no clear D. The CDR3 has 12 residues. Deletions cut 0 bases from V and 6 bases from J, with 6 bases between. Germline CDR1 reads SGDLS; CDR2 reads YYNGEE. The CDR3 region is CASSVVTDGYTF. CDR3 nucleotide sequence: TGTGCCAGCAGCGTAGTGACCGATGGCTACACCTTC.

CDR3: CASSPRDRSSSYNEQFF. CDR3 in DNA: TGTGCCAGCTCACCAAGGGACCGATCGAGCTCCTACAATGAGCAGTTCTTC. The chain combines TRBV18 with TRBJ2-1, with D perhaps matching TRBD1 or TRBD2 (5 bases each). Germline CDR1 KGHSH, CDR2 LQKENI. V was shortened by 2 bases and J by 0 bases, with 14 bases between the two germline ends. This CDR3 has 17 amino acids.

This clonotype has at least ten counts. The chain employs TRBV11-2 and TRBJ1-5; D is possibly TRBD1 (5 bases). Germline V gene sequence: CDR1 SGHAT, CDR2 FQNNGV. Between the trimmed V and J ends, which lost 1 base and 5 bases, there was a span of 6 bases. This CDR3 contains 13 residues. The CDR3 is CASSLGGYQPQHF. CDR3 sequence (DNA): TGTGCCAGCAGCTTAGGGGGGTATCAGCCCCAGCATTTT.

This chain joins TRBV2 and TRBJ1-5, with 7 positions matching TRBD1. The germline CDR1 and CDR2 sequences are SNHLY and FYNNEI. The V gene end was trimmed by 8 bases and the J gene end by 3 bases; junction bases not matched to a gene: 7. This CDR3 region has 14 residues. In DNA form, the CDR3 reads TGTGCCAGCCGGGGACAGTCTCTCAATCAGCCCCAGCATTTT. Its translation is CASRGQSLNQPQHF. Drawing the rest from reference TRBV2 and TRBJ1-5, the complete variable domain is EPEVTQTPSHQVTQMGQEVILRCVPISNHLYFYWYRQILGQKVEFLVSFYNNEISEKSEIFDDQFSVERPDGSNFTLKIRSTKLEDSAMYFCASRGQSLNQPQHFGDGTRLSIL.

Note on this clonotype: This likely comes from a read error, as the CDR3 has no conserved phenylalanine or tryptophan at its end. This rearrangement joins TRBV4-1 to TRBJ1-5, with D unresolved. Deletions cut 0 bases from V and 4 bases from J, with 10 bases between. In germline, CDR1 is MGHRA, CDR2 YSYEKL. This CDR3 has 15 amino acids. DNA of the CDR3: TGCGCCAGCAGCCAAGAAAGTTCGGCGAATCAGCCCCAGCATTCT. This translates into CASSQESSANQPQHS.

This clonotype was detected many times. V and J are TRBV12-3 or TRBV12-4 and TRBJ1-2; possibly TRBD1 for D (6 bases). V was trimmed by 6 bases and J by 5 bases, leaving 13 bases between them. The CDR3 is 13 residues long. As DNA, the CDR3 is TGTGCCAGCAGCCTCGGGACAAGATATGGCTACACCTTC. It yields the protein CASSLGTRYGYTF.

This clonotype turned up a few times. The chain uses TRBV29-1 and TRBJ2-7; D gene uncertain. V was trimmed by 4 bases and J by 6 bases, leaving 13 bases between them. The CDR3 extends over 12 amino acids. Germline lookup yields CDR1 SQVTM and CDR2 ANQGSEA. For the CDR3, the DNA is TGCAGCGTTGGGGCCTCACTGGGCGAGCAGTACTTC. Its translation: CSVGASLGEQYF.

This clonotype was detected a few times. The chain has TRBV21-1 and TRBJ2-5. TRBV21-1 is classified as a pseudogene. The CDR3 length is 12 residues. The CDR3 loop is CASRQNQETQYF. DNA for the CDR3: TGTGCCAGCAGACAGAACCAAGAGACCCAGTACTTC.

Concerning this clonotype itself: A much more abundant neighbour one base away suggests this may be a read error. This chain joins TRBV6-2 or TRBV6-3 and TRBJ1-2, with no clear D. Germline assignment: CDR1 MNHEY and CDR2 SVGEGT. The CDR3 totals 14 residues. CDR3 loop: CASTQLADFNGCTF. CDR3 DNA: TGTGCCAGCACCCAACTAGCCGACTTTAATGGCTGCACCTTC.

The DNA for the CDR3 is TGTGCCAGCAACGGACCAGACGAGACCCAGTACTTC. Amino acids: CASNGPDETQYF. The rearrangement joins TRBV11-2 to TRBJ2-5, with unresolved D. The length of the CDR3 is 12 residues. Deletions cut 7 bases from V and 5 bases from J, with 11 bases between. Germline V CDR1 and CDR2: SGHAT, FQNNGV. The complete variable domain, with remaining parts taken from reference TRBV11-2 and TRBJ2-5, reads EAGVAQSPRYKIIEKRQSVAFWCNPISGHATLYWYQQILGQGPKLLIQFQNNGVVDDSQLPKDRFSAERLKGVDSTLKIQPAKLEDSAVYLCASNGPDETQYFGPGTRLLVL.

The chain joins TRBV29-1 to TRBJ1-2; 9 bases are shared with TRBD1. This CDR3 spans 14 amino acids. Losses at the gene ends were 7 bases for V and 4 bases for J; bases not matched to a gene: 10. Germline V lookup: CDR1 SQVTM, CDR2 ANQGSEA. The CDR3 nucleotides read TGCAGCGCCATGGGGGACAGGGACCTCTATGGCTACACCTTC. The encoded protein is CSAMGDRDLYGYTF.

A note on this clonotype: A junction end diverges from the germline sequence, so it may reflect a read error. The rearrangement links TRBV5-1 to TRBJ2-3; D possibly uses TRBD1 or TRBD2 (5 bases each). CDR3 length: 14 amino acids. CDR1 and CDR2 (germline): SGHRS, YFSETQ. The CDR3 DNA is TGCGTCAGCAGCTTGGGGGACAGCACAGATACGCAGTATTTT. Translation: CVSSLGDSTDTQYF.

Details on this clonotype: The germline gene is not matched at one end of the junction; a read error may be the cause. The chain has TRBV5-4 and TRBJ2-3; 7 bases are a match to TRBD1. The CDR3 is 15 amino acids. The germline V gene has CDR1 SGHNT and CDR2 YYREEE (reference sequence). CDR3 DNA sequence: TGTGCCAGCAGCTCCGGGACCCCTGGGACAGATACCCAGTATTTT. Amino acid sequence: CASSSGTPGTDTQYF.

Worth noting for this clonotype: Without the conserved terminal phenylalanine or tryptophan, this CDR3 likely stems from a read error. The chain is built from TRBV19 and TRBJ1-2; D is possibly TRBD1 (5 bases). Germline lookup yields CDR1 LNHDA and CDR2 SQIVND (reference sequence). This CDR3 has 13 residues. The CDR3 region has the DNA TGTGCCAGTAGTCCTTCCCAGGGCTATAGCTACACCCTC. Its translation: CASSPSQGYSYTL.

This clonotype was seen only once. The chain employs TRBV6-2 or TRBV6-3 and TRBJ1-4; D gene ambiguous. Trimming removed 6 bases at V and 3 bases at J, with 14 bases between. Germline V gene sequence: CDR1 MNHEY, CDR2 SVGEGT. CDR3 size: 15 residues. The CDR3 loop reads CASSYRGGANEKLFF. In DNA form, the CDR3 reads TGTGCCAGCAGCTACCGAGGTGGGGCTAATGAAAAACTGTTTTTT.

This clonotype was seen many times. V usage is TRBV7-9 and J usage is TRBJ2-7, with D unclear. The CDR3 contains 14 residues. The germline CDR1 and CDR2 sequences are SEHNR and FQNEAQ (reference sequence). V was shortened by 1 base and J by 5 bases, with 12 bases between the two germline ends. The CDR3 region is CASSLEDSLDEQYF. DNA for the CDR3: TGTGCCAGCAGCTTAGAGGATTCCCTCGACGAGCAGTACTTC.

The sample holds a few counts of this clonotype. The chain recombines TRBV29-1 with TRBJ1-2, with D uncertain. Trimming stripped 6 bases from V and 2 bases from J, with 13 bases between. The CDR3 contains 13 residues. Germline loops: CDR1 SQVTM, CDR2 ANQGSEA. The CDR3 sequence is CSVRTLLNYGYTF. DNA of the CDR3: TGCAGCGTGAGGACCCTTCTGAACTATGGCTACACCTTC.

The table lists this clonotype with a few counts. The V call is TRBV20-1, the J call TRBJ1-5; 10 bases agree with TRBD1. Germline V gives CDR1 DFQATT, CDR2 SNEGSKA (reference sequence). CDR3 length: 17 amino acids. V dropped 0 bases and J dropped 7; count of bases not matched to a gene: 12. CDR3 coding DNA: TGCAGTGCTAGAGATCTGTTGACAGGGGGCATGGGACAGCCCCAGCATTTT. Translated: CSARDLLTGGMGQPQHF.

This clonotype was counted at least ten times. The chain combines TRBV2 with TRBJ1-1; D is unclear. In germline, CDR1 is SNHLY, CDR2 FYNNEI. This CDR3 contains 15 residues. The V end was cut by 3 bases, the J end by 1 base, with 12 bases between. CDR3 DNA: TGTGCCAGCAGTGAGGGAAGAGTCCGGAACACTGAAGCTTTCTTT. Its protein is CASSEGRVRNTEAFF.

This chain links TRBV11-2 with TRBJ1-1; 7 nucleotides match TRBD1. CDR1 and CDR2 from the germline V gene are SGHAT and FQNNGV. The CDR3 loop spans 13 amino acids. V was pared by 6 bases and J by 6 bases, with 7 bases of the junction left unmatched. In nucleotides, the CDR3 is TGTGCCAGCAGTTACAGGGGTTCGGCTGAAGCTTTCTTT. Protein sequence: CASSYRGSAEAFF. The variable domain in full, completed from reference TRBV11-2 and TRBJ1-1, reads EAGVAQSPRYKIIEKRQSVAFWCNPISGHATLYWYQQILGQGPKLLIQFQNNGVVDDSQLPKDRFSAERLKGVDSTLKIQPAKLEDSAVYLCASSYRGSAEAFFGQGTRLTVV.

This clonotype was seen at least ten times. This sequence joins TRBV25-1 and TRBJ2-7, with D hard to call. V shed 0 bases and J shed 5 bases, with 8 bases lying between them. The V gene's germline CDR1 is MGHDK and CDR2 SYGVNS. The CDR3 is made up of 13 amino acids. CDR3 in amino acids: CASSEYTWDEQYF. The CDR3 DNA sequence: TGTGCCAGCAGTGAATATACATGGGACGAGCAGTACTTC.

This chain uses TRBV9 with TRBJ2-1, with 8 bases fitting TRBD2. The length of the CDR3 is 15 residues. After removal of 0 bases from V and 6 bases from J, the junction contained 5 bases not matched to a gene. Germline V gives CDR1 SGDLS, CDR2 YYNGEE. The CDR3 spells CASSVGGGLFNEQFF. CDR3 nucleotides: TGTGCCAGCAGCGTAGGCGGGGGGCTTTTCAATGAGCAGTTCTTC.

This clonotype was counted a few times. The V call is TRBV29-1, the J call TRBJ1-1, with D possibly matching TRBD1 (5 bases). This CDR3 has 12 amino acids. Germline loops: CDR1 SQVTM, CDR2 ANQGSEA. Trimming cost V 4 bases and J 9 bases, with 15 bases left between them. CDR3 amino acids: CSVVPMGEKAFF. The CDR3 DNA follows: TGCAGCGTTGTGCCCATGGGGGAGAAAGCTTTCTTT.

The rearrangement uses TRBV11-3 and TRBJ2-1, with a weak D call TRBD2 (5 bases). This CDR3 comprises 16 residues. Germline-derived CDR1 and CDR2 are SGHNT and YENEEA. The V end was cut by 0 bases, the J end by 2 bases, with 11 bases between. CDR3 loop: CASSLEARLPYNEQFF. Here the CDR3 DNA reads TGTGCCAGCAGCTTAGAAGCCAGACTACCCTACAATGAGCAGTTCTTC.

This clonotype was seen more than once but under ten times. The chain couples TRBV5-1 to TRBJ2-1, with TRBD2 matching 12 bases. The CDR3 is 16 residues long. Germline V lookup: CDR1 SGHRS, CDR2 YFSETQ. V shed 2 bases, J shed 8 bases, and the junction held 8 bases outside the gene matches. The CDR3, as DNA: TGCGCCAGCAGCTTACTGACTAGCGGGAGTTCTTATGAGCAGTTCTTC. Amino acid sequence: CASSLLTSGSSYEQFF.

V gene TRBV6-6 combines with J gene TRBJ1-3; D is possibly TRBD1 (5 bases). V shed 2 bases and J shed 3 bases, with 8 bases lying between them. The CDR3 spans 14 residues. The germline CDR1 and CDR2 sequences are MNHNY and SVGAGI (reference sequence). The CDR3 reads CASSYGGNGNTIYF. The CDR3 DNA sequence: TGTGCCAGCAGTTACGGGGGGAATGGAAACACCATATATTTT.

This clonotype was observed a handful of times. V gene TRBV7-2 combines with J gene TRBJ2-1; 8 nucleotides align to TRBD2. CDR3 length: 12 amino acids. Germline CDR1 and CDR2: SGHTA and FQGNSA. The trim removed 5 bases at V and 13 bases at J, leaving 7 bases unmatched. As DNA, the CDR3 is TGTGCCAGCAGCACCGGGACTAGGTTTCAGTTCTTC. Translating gives CASSTGTRFQFF.